What follows are 31 T cell receptor beta chains derived from one specimen sequenced in a study of beta chain features in type 1 diabetes. All of the isolated RNA was reverse transcribed, so expressed TCRB transcripts were sequenced. Profiled with immunoSEQ multiplex PCR; TCRdb holds only in-frame clones, not every one. The data show about 900,000 clones, about a sixth seen once. The sample was naive CD4+ T cells from blood. The source of these receptors is a woman under 30 in good health.

The V gene is TRBV28, the J gene TRBJ2-7, with D tentatively TRBD1 or TRBD2 (6 bases each). This CDR3 is built from 12 residues. The germline CDR1 and CDR2 sequences are MDHEN and SYDVKM. Trimming removed 6 bases from V and 7 bases from J, with 13 bases in between. The CDR3 is CASSSTGTEQYF. CDR3 nucleotide sequence: TGTGCCAGCAGCTCCACAGGGACTGAGCAGTACTTC.

The chain has TRBV7-2 and TRBJ2-2; no reliable D call. V lost 3 bases and J 5 bases, leaving 4 bases between the germline ends. CDR3 length: 12 amino acids. Germline V gene data show CDR1 as SGHTA and CDR2 as FQGNSA. The CDR3 is CASSFLTGELFF. As DNA, the CDR3 is TGTGCCAGCAGCTTCTTGACCGGGGAGCTGTTTTTT.

The chain employs TRBV9 and TRBJ2-2; D might be TRBD1 (6 bases). CDR1 SGDLS and CDR2 YYNGEE come from the germline V gene. Trimming shortened V by 3 bases and J by 4 bases, and 13 bases separated the two germline ends. CDR3 length: 15 amino acids. CDR3 loop: CASSGRDTSTGELFF. The DNA of the CDR3 is TGTGCCAGCAGCGGCCGGGACACGTCCACCGGGGAGCTGTTTTTT. The full variable domain, in which reference TRBV9 and TRBJ2-2 provide the parts outside the CDR3, is DSGVTQTPKHLITATGQRVTLRCSPRSGDLSVYWYQQSLDQGLQFLIQYYNGEERAKGNILERFSAQQFPDLHSELNLSSLELGDSALYFCASSGRDTSTGELFFGEGSRLTVL.

There are a few counts of this clone. CDR3 in DNA: TGTGCCAGCAGCCAAGCGCCCCAATCTGGGGCCAACGTCCTGACTTTC. It specifies CASSQAPQSGANVLTF. The gene calls are TRBV4-2 and TRBJ2-6; D gene unclear. Germline V gene data show CDR1 as LGHNA and CDR2 as YNFKEQ. The CDR3 spans 16 residues. Trimming pared 1 base from V and 1 base from J, leaving 8 bases between.

The table lists this clone with a few counts. This chain connects TRBV2 to TRBJ2-2; D tentatively fits TRBD1 or TRBD2 (5 bases each). The germline CDR1 and CDR2 sequences are SNHLY and FYNNEI. The CDR3 is 14 amino acids. V was cut by 10 bases and J by 5 bases, with 17 bases left in between. The CDR3 sequence is CATRLGAGTGELFF. In nucleotides, the CDR3 is TGTGCCACCAGGCTCGGGGCGGGTACCGGGGAGCTGTTTTTT.

This clone has only a few counts. Other DNA sequences in this sample translate to the same CDR3. Here the CDR3 DNA reads TGCGCCAGCAGCCTAGACAGAAACACTGAAGCTTTCTTT. Its protein is CASSLDRNTEAFF. V gene TRBV4-3 combines with J gene TRBJ1-1; maybe TRBD1 (5 bases). The CDR3 totals 13 residues. V was pared by 4 bases and J by 2 bases, with 8 bases between. The germline CDR1 and CDR2 sequences are LGHNA and YSLEER.

This clone was seen more than once but under ten times. This chain links TRBV2 with TRBJ2-1; 7 bases fit TRBD2. The J segment lost 5 bases and the V segment lost 8 bases, leaving 9 bases of the junction unmatched. Per the germline V gene, CDR1 is SNHLY and CDR2 is FYNNEI. The length of the CDR3 is 14 residues. CDR3 sequence reads: CASQGTTINNEQFF. The CDR3 bases are TGTGCCAGCCAAGGGACTACCATAAACAATGAGCAGTTCTTC.

This clone was picked up a small number of times. The rearrangement joins TRBV7-2 to TRBJ2-3; D is uncertain. Germline lookup yields CDR1 SGHTA and CDR2 FQGNSA. The V end lost 5 bases, the J end lost 4 bases, and 7 bases lay between the germline ends. CDR3 length: 12 residues. As DNA, the CDR3 is TGTGCCAGCAGCACCTACCCAGATACGCAGTATTTT. Translated, it gives CASSTYPDTQYF.

The chain uses TRBV16 and TRBJ1-5, with D maybe TRBD1 (5 bases). Trimming left V 8 bases short and J 9 bases short, with 14 bases between. Germline V gene data show CDR1 as KGHSY and CDR2 as FQNENV. CDR3 length: 12 amino acids. The CDR3 sequence: CASQAQGRPQHF. DNA for the CDR3: TGTGCCAGCCAGGCTCAGGGTCGGCCCCAGCATTTT. The entire variable domain, with the rest obtained from reference TRBV16 and TRBJ1-5, is as follows: GEEVAQTPKHLVRGEGQKAKLYCAPIKGHSYVFWYQQVLKNEFKFLISFQNENVFDETGMPKERFSAKCLPNSPCSLEIQATKLEDSAVYFCASQAQGRPQHFGDGTRLSIL.

V is TRBV6-5 and J is TRBJ2-2; D is undetermined. The CDR3 runs 14 residues. Germline-derived CDR1 and CDR2 are MNHEY and SVGAGI. The germline V and J ends were trimmed by 2 bases and 0 bases, with 4 bases remaining between them. The CDR3 protein is CASSYGANTGELFF. CDR3 DNA sequence: TGTGCCAGCAGTTACGGTGCGAACACCGGGGAGCTGTTTTTT.

V usage is TRBV9 and J usage is TRBJ2-1; TRBD2 aligns across 12 bases. J lost 2 bases, V lost 4 bases, and 4 bases had no gene match. The CDR3 length is 16 residues. The germline V gene encodes CDR1 SGDLS and CDR2 YYNGEE. CDR3 amino acids: CASSYRLAGAYNEQFF. CDR3 nucleotides: TGTGCCAGCAGCTACAGACTAGCGGGAGCCTACAATGAGCAGTTCTTC.

In its sample, this clone was seen a few times. V and J are TRBV7-9 and TRBJ2-1; D call uncertain. CDR1 is SEHNR and CDR2 is FQNEAQ in the germline V gene (reference sequence). The V gene lost 2 bases and the J gene lost 2 bases, with 13 bases spanning the gap. This CDR3 is 16 amino acids long. This chain's CDR3 is CASSLILSYAYNEQFF. The DNA of the CDR3 is TGTGCCAGCAGCTTAATCTTGAGCTACGCCTACAATGAGCAGTTCTTC.

This chain links TRBV28 with TRBJ1-2, with D perhaps matching TRBD1 (5 bases). The germline V gene encodes CDR1 MDHEN and CDR2 SYDVKM. V shed 6 bases and J shed 9 bases, with 20 bases lying between them. The CDR3 runs to 14 residues. CDR3 nucleotides: TGTGCCAGCAGGGATCCACAGGTGGGGAGCAGCTACACCTTC. The encoded protein is CASRDPQVGSSYTF.

The sample holds a few counts of this clone. Other DNA sequences in this specimen translate into the identical CDR3. The chain uses TRBV18 and TRBJ2-7, with 7 bases identical to TRBD1. V lost 3 bases and J lost 3; bases outside the gene matches: 5. Germline loops: CDR1 KGHSH, CDR2 LQKENI. The CDR3 length is 14 residues. The CDR3 nucleotides are TGTGCCAGCTCACCTAACAGGGGAAGCTACGAGCAGTACTTC. Protein product: CASSPNRGSYEQYF.

The sample holds a few counts of this clone. The CDR3 is CASSSPGTGEHHEQYF. CDR3 nucleotide sequence: TGTGCCAGCAGTTCCCCCGGGACAGGGGAACACCACGAGCAGTACTTC. This chain links TRBV28 with TRBJ2-7, with 10 bases identical to TRBD1. The germline CDR1 and CDR2 sequences are MDHEN and SYDVKM. CDR3 length: 16 residues. The V and J ends lost 4 bases and 5 bases, in that order; junction bases with no gene match: 11.

This clone turned up a few times. V is TRBV4-2 and J is TRBJ2-7; D possibly corresponds to TRBD1 (6 bases). Germline loops: CDR1 LGHNA, CDR2 YNFKEQ. V was shortened by 2 bases and J by 0 bases, with 14 bases between the two germline ends. The CDR3 contains 16 residues. Here the CDR3 DNA reads TGTGCCAGCAGCCAATATGGGACAACCGGCTCCTACGAGCAGTACTTC. Encoded protein: CASSQYGTTGSYEQYF.

The table lists this clone with a few counts. The chain links TRBV28 to TRBJ1-1; TRBD1 is a possible D gene (6 bases). The V gene's germline CDR1 is MDHEN and CDR2 SYDVKM. The V end was cut by 6 bases, the J end by 6 bases, with 11 bases between. The CDR3 covers 12 residues. The CDR3 DNA follows: TGTGCCAGCAGGGGACAAGCTCCTGAAGCTTTCTTT. This codes for CASRGQAPEAFF.

The chain couples TRBV7-9 to TRBJ1-1; weak D call: TRBD1 (5 bases). Per germline, CDR1 SEHNR and CDR2 FQNEAQ (reference sequence). Trimming removed 1 base from V and 2 bases from J, with 14 bases in between. The CDR3 has 16 residues. CDR3 DNA: TGTGCCAGCAGCTTAGTGCCCAGGACAATAAACACTGAAGCTTTCTTT. Residues: CASSLVPRTINTEAFF.

V and J are TRBV6-5 and TRBJ2-5; the match to TRBD2 covers 9 bases. The CDR3 totals 14 residues. V was pared by 7 bases and J by 6 bases, with 9 bases of the junction left unmatched. Germline V gene lookup returns CDR1 MNHEY and CDR2 SVGAGI. This CDR3 is CASNAGTSIKTQYF. The CDR3 DNA reads TGTGCCAGCAACGCCGGGACTAGCATAAAGACCCAGTACTTC.

The chain is built from TRBV14 and TRBJ2-2, with 11 bases matching TRBD1. From germline, CDR1 is SGHDN and CDR2 FVKESK. The CDR3 length is 18 residues. V lost 5 bases to trimming and J lost 8 bases; unmatched junction nucleotides: 16. CDR3 sequence (DNA): TGTGCCAGCAGCTGCATTCCGGGACAGGGGGACGTCTGTGGGGAGCTGTTTTTT. Its translation: CASSCIPGQGDVCGELFF. The whole variable domain, remainder taken from reference TRBV14 and TRBJ2-2, is EAGVTQFPSHSVIEKGQTVTLRCDPISGHDNLYWYRRVMGKEIKFLLHFVKESKQDESGMPNNRFLAERTGGTYSTLKVQPAELEDSGVYFCASSCIPGQGDVCGELFFGEGSRLTVL.

V usage is TRBV28 and J usage is TRBJ1-1; 8 nucleotides match TRBD1. Trimming took 2 bases from V and 4 from J; bases not matched to a gene: 6. Per the germline V gene, CDR1 is MDHEN and CDR2 is SYDVKM. There are 15 residues in the CDR3. CDR3 loop: CASSLNSGQGTEAFF. In nucleotides, the CDR3 is TGTGCCAGCAGTTTAAATTCTGGACAGGGCACTGAAGCTTTCTTT.

V usage is TRBV11-1 and J usage is TRBJ2-7, with 9 positions matching TRBD1. Germline trimming cut 4 bases from V and 2 bases from J; bases unmatched to any gene: 9. The CDR3 has 16 residues. Per the germline V gene, CDR1 is SGHAT and CDR2 is FQDESV (reference sequence). The DNA of the CDR3 is TGTGCCAGCAGCTCCCCCCCGGGACAGGGTCCCTACGAGCAGTACTTC. It encodes CASSSPPGQGPYEQYF.

The rearrangement joins TRBV2 to TRBJ2-2, with D uncertain. Trimming pared 5 bases from V and 8 bases from J, leaving 9 bases between. The length of the CDR3 is 12 residues. Germline lookup yields CDR1 SNHLY and CDR2 FYNNEI. CDR3 DNA: TGTGCCAGCAGTCCTATGGCGGGGGAGCTGTTTTTT. It encodes CASSPMAGELFF. The entire variable domain, with the rest obtained from reference TRBV2 and TRBJ2-2, is as follows: EPEVTQTPSHQVTQMGQEVILRCVPISNHLYFYWYRQILGQKVEFLVSFYNNEISEKSEIFDDQFSVERPDGSNFTLKIRSTKLEDSAMYFCASSPMAGELFFGEGSRLTVL.

J is TRBJ2-5 and V is TRBV2; 9 positions match TRBD2. CDR3 length equals 13 residues. Germline lookup yields CDR1 SNHLY and CDR2 FYNNEI. V trimming: 8 bases; J trimming: 9 bases; junction bases outside the gene matches: 10. The CDR3 region is CASSREREEPQYF. CDR3 DNA sequence: TGTGCCAGCTCTAGGGAGCGGGAGGAACCCCAGTACTTC.

This chain joins TRBV27 and TRBJ1-2; 7 positions match TRBD1. The ends lost 2 bases at V and 8 bases at J; junction bases unmatched: 2. Looked up from germline, CDR1 is MNHEY and CDR2 is SMNVEV (reference sequence). CDR3 length equals 12 residues. Here the CDR3 DNA reads TGTGCCAGCAGTTTAAGAGGGGGCGGCTACACCTTC. This gives the protein CASSLRGGGYTF.

This clone was seen a handful of times. V and J are TRBV5-4 and TRBJ2-1; D may be TRBD1 (6 bases). V gave up 4 bases and J gave up 9 bases, with 8 bases separating them. The V gene's germline CDR1 is SGHNT and CDR2 YYREEE (reference sequence). The CDR3 runs to 11 residues. The CDR3 region has the DNA TGTGCCAGCAGCGTGGACAGTGAGCAGTTCTTC. Translated: CASSVDSEQFF.

Details on this clone: The same CDR3 also results from other DNA sequences found in this sample. The rearrangement links TRBV9 to TRBJ2-5; D not resolved. The CDR3 has 14 amino acids. The germline CDR1 and CDR2 sequences are SGDLS and YYNGEE. Between the trimmed V and J ends, which lost 0 bases and 2 bases, there was a span of 8 bases. The DNA of the CDR3 is TGTGCCAGCAGCGTAGGAGTGGGGCAAGAGACCCAGTACTTC. Translating gives CASSVGVGQETQYF.

This clone was counted a few times. The rearrangement links TRBV7-9 to TRBJ2-5, with 10 positions matching TRBD2. V was clipped by 2 bases and J by 2 bases; unmatched bases: 11. Looked up from germline, CDR1 is SEHNR and CDR2 is FQNEAQ (reference sequence). CDR3 length equals 18 residues. In DNA, the CDR3 is TGTGCCAGCAGCTTATCTCTAGGCGGGGGACTAGCGCAAGAGACCCAGTACTTC. Translating gives CASSLSLGGGLAQETQYF.

This clone turned up a few times. The chain uses TRBV6-6 and TRBJ1-2; 8 nucleotides agree with TRBD1. V gave up 6 bases and J gave up 3 bases; unmatched junction bases: 3. The CDR3 runs 13 residues. CDR1 is MNHNY, CDR2 SVGAGI, per germline (reference sequence). The CDR3 DNA follows: TGTGCCAGCAGCAGGGGGCAAGACTATGGCTACACCTTC. Its protein product is CASSRGQDYGYTF.

The chain combines TRBV7-9 with TRBJ2-7; D may be TRBD1 (6 bases). This CDR3 is built from 12 residues. Germline V gene data show CDR1 as SEHNR and CDR2 as FQNEAQ (reference sequence). V lost 6 bases, J lost 4 bases, and 10 bases lay in between. As DNA, the CDR3 is TGTGCCAGCAGGTTGGACAGTTACGAGCAGTACTTC. Translation gives CASRLDSYEQYF.

This clone showed up just a few times. Other DNA sequences of this sample code for an identical CDR3. The V and J genes are TRBV9 and TRBJ1-1; D perhaps matches TRBD1 (5 bases). Per germline, CDR1 SGDLS and CDR2 YYNGEE. The germline V and J ends were trimmed by 0 bases and 0 bases, with 6 bases remaining between them. The CDR3 is made up of 14 amino acids. The CDR3 spells CASSVGQMNTEAFF. In DNA form, the CDR3 reads TGTGCCAGCAGCGTAGGACAGATGAACACTGAAGCTTTCTTT.